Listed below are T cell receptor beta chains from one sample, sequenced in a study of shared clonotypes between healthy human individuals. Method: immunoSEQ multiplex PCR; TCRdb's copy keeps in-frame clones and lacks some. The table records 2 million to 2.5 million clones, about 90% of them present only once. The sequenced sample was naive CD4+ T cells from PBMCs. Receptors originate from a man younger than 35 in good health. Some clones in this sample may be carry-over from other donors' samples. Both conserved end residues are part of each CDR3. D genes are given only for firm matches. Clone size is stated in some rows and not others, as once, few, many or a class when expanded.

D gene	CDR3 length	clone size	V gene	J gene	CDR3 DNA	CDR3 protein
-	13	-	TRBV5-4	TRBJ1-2	TGTGCCAGCAGCTTGGGGGTTGCCTATGGCTACACCTTC	CASSLGVAYGYTF
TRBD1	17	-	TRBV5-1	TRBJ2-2	TGCGCCAGCAGCCGATCACAAGGGACAGGGTGGCCCGGGGAGCTGTTTTTT	CASSRSQGTGWPGELFF
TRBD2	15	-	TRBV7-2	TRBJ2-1	TGTGCCAGCAGCTTAGGACTAGCGGGAGTTCGTGAGCAGTTCTTC	CASSLGLAGVREQFF
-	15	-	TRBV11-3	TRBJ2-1	TGTGCCAGCAGCTTGGCGTCCGCCTCCTACAATGAGCAGTTCTTC	CASSLASASYNEQFF
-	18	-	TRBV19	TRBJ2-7	TGTGCCAGTAGTCTTTTGTCGGTTGGAAGCAGAGGCTACGTACAGCAGTACTTC	CASSLLSVGSRGYVQQYF
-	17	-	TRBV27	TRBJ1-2	TGTGCCAGCAGTTCCTCTCTGGGGAGGGCAGCTAACTATGGCTACACCTTC	CASSSSLGRAANYGYTF
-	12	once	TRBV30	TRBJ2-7	TGTGCCTGGAGCAGTAGGGGGGACGAGCAGTACTTC	CAWSSRGDEQYF
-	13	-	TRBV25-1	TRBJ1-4	TGTGCCAGCAGTGAGGGGGCTTTCTTGAGACTGTTTTTT	CASSEGAFLRLFF
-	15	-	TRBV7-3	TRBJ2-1	TGTGCCAGCAGCTTACAGTTGAGCTCCTACAATGAGCAGTTCTTC	CASSLQLSSYNEQFF
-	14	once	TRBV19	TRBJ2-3	TGTGCCAGTAGTATCCGGGACGGCACAGATACGCAGTATTTT	CASSIRDGTDTQYF
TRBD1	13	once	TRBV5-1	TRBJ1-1	TGCGCCAGCAGCTCGACAGGGTGGAGTGAAGCTTTCTTT	CASSSTGWSEAFF
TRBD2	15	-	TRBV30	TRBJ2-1	TGTGCCTGGAGGGAACTAGCGGGAGGGAACAATGAGCAGTTCTTC	CAWRELAGGNNEQFF
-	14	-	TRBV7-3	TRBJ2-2	TGTGCCAGCAGCGCTGGCCCAACGCCCGGGGAGCTGTTTTTT	CASSAGPTPGELFF
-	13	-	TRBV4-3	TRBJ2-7	TGCGCCAGCAGCCAAGATACGCGGGCTGAGCAGTACTTC	CASSQDTRAEQYF
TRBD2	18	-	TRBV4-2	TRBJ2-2	TGTGCCAGCAGCCGCCGAAACGGGCGGGAGGGTCATGGCGGGGAGCTGTTTTTT	CASSRRNGREGHGGELFF
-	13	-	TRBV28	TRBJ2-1	TGTGCCAGCAGTCCCCCCCGGCGCGGTGAGCAGTTCTTC	CASSPPRRGEQFF
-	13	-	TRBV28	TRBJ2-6	TGTGCCAGCCTTTACTCTGGGGCCAACGTCCTGACTTTC	CASLYSGANVLTF
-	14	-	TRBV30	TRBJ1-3	TGTGCCTGGAGCCTTGGGAGCTCTGGAAACACCATATATTTT	CAWSLGSSGNTIYF
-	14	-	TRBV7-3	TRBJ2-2	TGTGCCAGCAGCAATACAGGAAACACCGGGGAGCTGTTTTTT	CASSNTGNTGELFF
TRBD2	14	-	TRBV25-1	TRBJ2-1	TGTGCCAGCAGTGTCGCGGGAGTAGGCAATGAGCAGTTCTTC	CASSVAGVGNEQFF
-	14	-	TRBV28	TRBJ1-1	TGTGCCAGCAGTTTACCTCCCCTTAGAGCTGAAGCTTTCTTT	CASSLPPLRAEAFF
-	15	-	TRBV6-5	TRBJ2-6	TGTGCCAGCAGCCAGTTGATCTCTGGGGCCAACGTCCTGACTTTC	CASSQLISGANVLTF
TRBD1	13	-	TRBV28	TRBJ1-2	TGTGCCAGCAGCCGGACAGGGAACTATGGCTACACCTTC	CASSRTGNYGYTF
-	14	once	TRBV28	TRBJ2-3	TGTGCCAGCAGTTTAGGCCATACAGGGTGGACGCAGTATTTT	CASSLGHTGWTQYF
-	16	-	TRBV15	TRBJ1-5	TGTGCCACCAGCCTACGAGCGGATTATAGCAATCAGCCCCAGCATTTT	CATSLRADYSNQPQHF
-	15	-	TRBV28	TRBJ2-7	TGTGCCAGCAGTATGCCAAACCGCTATTCCTACGAGCAGTACTTC	CASSMPNRYSYEQYF
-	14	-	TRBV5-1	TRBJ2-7	TGCGCCAGCAGCTTGGGTGCAGGGTCCTACGAGCAGTACTTC	CASSLGAGSYEQYF
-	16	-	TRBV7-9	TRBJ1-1	TGTGCCAGCAGCTTAGGGGGAGCCGGGGAGAACACTGAAGCTTTCTTT	CASSLGGAGENTEAFF
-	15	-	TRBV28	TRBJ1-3	TGTGCCAGCAGTTCCGGGGGACAAACTGGAAACACCATATATTTT	CASSSGGQTGNTIYF
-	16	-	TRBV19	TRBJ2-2	TGTGCCAGTAGTTCCCGCTCGGGGCCGAACACCGGGGAGCTGTTTTTT	CASSSRSGPNTGELFF
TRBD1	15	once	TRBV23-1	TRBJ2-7	TGCGCCAGCAGTCGACTCCGGGACAGGGGGCCCTGGCAGTACTTC	CASSRLRDRGPWQYF
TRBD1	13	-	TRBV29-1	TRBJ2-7	TGCAGCGGGTGGGACAGAAACTCCTACGAGCAGTACTTC	CSGWDRNSYEQYF
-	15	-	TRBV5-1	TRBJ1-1	TGCGCCAGCAGCTTGGTCCCCTCCTCGTCCGTCGAAGCTTTCTTT	CASSLVPSSSVEAFF
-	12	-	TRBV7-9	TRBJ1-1	TGTGCCAGCAGCTTATTGCAGGGAGTAGCTTTCTTT	CASSLLQGVAFF
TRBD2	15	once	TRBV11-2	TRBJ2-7	TGTGCCAGCAGCTTCCAGGGACTACAATCCTACGAGCAGTACTTC	CASSFQGLQSYEQYF
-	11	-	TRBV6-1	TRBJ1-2	TGTGCCAGCAGTGAATACTATGGCTACACCTTC	CASSEYYGYTF
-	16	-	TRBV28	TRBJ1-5	TGTGCCAGCAGTTCCATGGGGGGGGGAGCGGTTCAGCCCCAGCATTTT	CASSSMGGGAVQPQHF
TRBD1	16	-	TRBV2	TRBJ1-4	TGTGCCAGCAGGAGGGGACAGGGACAGACTAATGAAAAACTGTTTTTT	CASRRGQGQTNEKLFF
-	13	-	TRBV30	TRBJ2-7	TGTGCCTGGAGTGTACAGGTAGTGGGGGAGCAGTACTTC	CAWSVQVVGEQYF
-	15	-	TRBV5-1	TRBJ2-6	TGCGCCAGCAGCAGGGCTACAGCTGGGGCCAACGTCCTGACTTTC	CASSRATAGANVLTF
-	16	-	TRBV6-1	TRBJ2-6	TGTGCCAGCAGTGAATATCCGGGGGCAGGGGCCAACGTCCTGACTTTC	CASSEYPGAGANVLTF